The clone carrying this T cell receptor (beta chain) has only a few counts. The antigen is not known. Via MiXCR, TCRdb re-called the reads, giving one row per CDR3 protein. The table lists over 250,000 distinct CDR3 sequences, 22% of them singletons. The entry originates in a study of T cell repertoires in cytomegalovirus infection. Study at large: Public TCR beta signatures indicated both CMV infection and matching HLA type.

General study findings and limits: There were carriers of CMV plus the relevant HLA, and cumulative public TCR beta family frequency identified them.

CDR1 and CDR2 from the germline V gene are MNHEY and SVGAGI. The CDR3 consists of 14 residues. V was clipped by 6 bases and J by 5 bases; unmatched bases: 4. J is TRBJ1-5 and V is TRBV6-5; 10 bases map to TRBD1. The TCR was taken from a human donor in good health (CMV status not recorded). Some clones in this sample may be carry-over from other donors' samples. The sequences come from cultured PBMCs, collected from culture after CMV antigen stimulation. The CDR3 nucleotides read TGTGCCAGCAGCCCTGGACAGGGGGATCAGCCCCAGCATTTT. Translated: CASSPGQGDQPQHF.